The 25 T cell receptor beta chains in this list originate from one sample, sequenced in a study of T-cell memory formation after mild COVID-19. A single record per CDR3 protein comes from TCRdb applying MiXCR to the 5' RACE reads. The data contain fewer than 250,000 distinct CDR3 sequences, about 18% of them singletons. Input material: PBMCs or a T cell subset sorted from them (not recorded which). These receptors originate from an adult woman who had mild COVID-19 (a few samples of this study predate the infection). Cell type and time point are not known.

The V and J genes are TRBV20-1 and TRBJ1-5, with D uncertain. Trimming removed 6 bases at V and 6 bases at J, with 21 bases between. The CDR3 spans 15 residues. CDR1 and CDR2 (germline): DFQATT, SNEGSKA (reference sequence). In nucleotides, the CDR3 is TGCAGTGCCAACCCGGGTGGTGTGTTGTTTCAGCCCCAGCATTTT. This gives the protein CSANPGGVLFQPQHF.

This clonotype was counted only a few times. The chain links TRBV12-3 or TRBV12-4 to TRBJ2-7, with D possibly TRBD1 on 5 matching bases. V was trimmed by 3 bases and J by 7 bases, leaving 7 bases between them. The CDR3 contains 11 residues. CDR3: CASSFTGEQYF. The CDR3 region has the DNA TGTGCCAGCAGTTTTACAGGAGAGCAGTACTTC.

The genes are TRBV7-6 and TRBJ2-4; TRBD1 might be the D (6 bases). This CDR3 has 13 amino acids. V was cut by 5 bases and J by 9 bases, with 14 bases left in between. Germline loops: CDR1 SGHVS, CDR2 FNYEAQ. The DNA for the CDR3 is TGTGCCAGCAGCCCGGGACACGGGCTCATTCAGTACTTC. Translation gives CASSPGHGLIQYF.

This chain connects TRBV3-1 to TRBJ1-2; TRBD1 might be the D (5 bases). The CDR3 spans 14 residues. CDR1 LGHDT and CDR2 YNNKEL come from the germline V gene (reference sequence). Trimming removed 4 bases from V and 3 bases from J, with 12 bases in between. The CDR3 nucleotides are TGTGCCAGCAGCCCCCGGGCGGGGGACTATGGCTACACCTTC. It specifies CASSPRAGDYGYTF.

The V and J genes are TRBV7-8 and TRBJ2-7; weak D call: TRBD2 (7 bases). V was shortened by 1 base and J by 4 bases, with 11 bases between the two germline ends. The germline gives CDR1 SGHVS, CDR2 FQNEAQ. This CDR3 is 14 amino acids long. In DNA form, the CDR3 reads TGTGCCAGCAGCTTAGAAGGGGGGGCGTACGAGCAGTACTTC. Translation: CASSLEGGAYEQYF.

The table lists this clonotype with a few counts. In DNA, the CDR3 is TGTGCCATCAGTGAGGGGACAGGATATGGCTACACCTTC. Translating gives CAISEGTGYGYTF. This chain uses TRBV10-3 with TRBJ1-2; 8 bases agree with TRBD1. Germline V gene data show CDR1 as ENHRY and CDR2 as SYGVKD. This CDR3 is built from 13 residues. Unmatched junction bases numbered 1, after V lost 2 bases and J lost 5 bases.

The chain employs TRBV9 and TRBJ2-1; D unclear. Germline CDR1 reads SGDLS; CDR2 reads YYNGEE. The length of the CDR3 is 15 residues. The ends were cut back, 0 bases at V and 2 bases at J, with 9 bases in the middle. The CDR3 loop is CASSVVSATYNEQFF. CDR3 nucleotides: TGTGCCAGCAGCGTAGTGTCAGCCACCTACAATGAGCAGTTCTTC.

The rearrangement joins TRBV28 to TRBJ1-1, with D perhaps matching TRBD1 (5 bases). Germline CDR1 MDHEN, CDR2 SYDVKM. The CDR3 runs to 13 residues. Trimming removed 11 bases at V and 3 bases at J, with 16 bases between. In nucleotides, the CDR3 is TGTGCCTCGGAAGGGGTGGTTGACACTGAAGCTTTCTTT. This gives the protein CASEGVVDTEAFF.

The chain joins TRBV5-5 to TRBJ2-5, with TRBD1 matching 9 bases. This CDR3 contains 14 residues. Unmatched junction bases numbered 1, after V lost 4 bases and J lost 0 bases. The germline CDR1 and CDR2 sequences are SGHKS and YYEKEE (reference sequence). This chain's CDR3 is CASSRDRDQETQYF. The CDR3 region has the DNA TGTGCCAGCAGCCGGGACAGGGACCAAGAGACCCAGTACTTC.

This clonotype was detected a few times. The rearrangement joins TRBV4-2 to TRBJ2-3; 7 bases are a match to TRBD2. The germline V gene has CDR1 LGHNA and CDR2 YNFKEQ. Trimming cost V 3 bases and J 2 bases; bases outside gene matches: 8. The CDR3 consists of 16 residues. CDR3 loop: CASSQTSRILTDTQYF. CDR3 DNA: TGTGCCAGCAGCCAGACTAGCAGGATTCTCACAGATACGCAGTATTTT.

This clonotype came up many times. This sequence joins TRBV7-8 and TRBJ2-7; weak D call: TRBD1 (6 bases). Trimming shortened V by 3 bases and J by 4 bases, and 16 bases separated the two germline ends. The CDR3 extends over 15 amino acids. Per germline, CDR1 SGHVS and CDR2 FQNEAQ. The CDR3 DNA sequence: TGTGCCAGCAGCTTCCCCACGGCAGGGGAGTACGAGCAGTACTTC. Its translation is CASSFPTAGEYEQYF.

The chain combines TRBV12-3 or TRBV12-4 with TRBJ1-1, with 7 nucleotides matching TRBD1. V shed 5 bases, J shed 0 bases, and the junction held 9 bases outside the gene matches. The CDR3 covers 16 residues. The chain's CDR3 is CASSLRTGVMNTEAFF. DNA of the CDR3: TGTGCCAGCAGTCTTAGGACAGGAGTTATGAACACTGAAGCTTTCTTT.

As DNA, the CDR3 is TGCAGCGTTGAAGAGCCCCGTGGCACCGGGGAGCTGTTTTTT. Residues: CSVEEPRGTGELFF. The V call is TRBV29-1, the J call TRBJ2-2; D not certain. CDR3 length: 14 amino acids. The V gene lost 0 bases and the J gene lost 4 bases, with 9 bases spanning the gap. Per the germline V gene, CDR1 is SQVTM and CDR2 is ANQGSEA.

This clonotype was picked up a small number of times. J is TRBJ1-1 and V is TRBV12-3 or TRBV12-4; D is possibly TRBD1 (5 bases). There are 11 residues in the CDR3. The germline V and J ends were trimmed by 8 bases and 8 bases, with 12 bases remaining between them. CDR3: CASRDPGEAFF. The CDR3 region has the DNA TGTGCCAGCCGGGACCCAGGGGAAGCTTTCTTT.

In this sample, this clonotype turned up a few times. The chain joins TRBV27 to TRBJ2-2, with 7 bases that match TRBD1. Trimming cost V 6 bases and J 1 base; bases outside gene matches: 5. The CDR3 is made up of 15 amino acids. Per the germline V gene, CDR1 is MNHEY and CDR2 is SMNVEV (reference sequence). CDR3 amino acids: CASRPRGLNTGELFF. The CDR3, as DNA: TGTGCCAGCAGGCCCAGGGGGTTGAACACCGGGGAGCTGTTTTTT.

Remarks on this clonotype: With a much larger clone just one base away, this may be a read error. V and J are TRBV20-1 and TRBJ2-7, with TRBD2 as a possible D gene (5 bases). Trimming took off 3 bases at V and 2 bases at J, with 8 bases between the two ends. The CDR3 runs to 12 residues. Per germline, CDR1 DFQATT and CDR2 SNEGSKA (reference sequence). CDR3 nucleotides: TGCAGTGCTAGCGGGAACACCTACGAGCAGTACTTC. This translates into CSASGNTYEQYF.

The chain couples TRBV30 to TRBJ1-4; the D is unclear. The V end was cut by 0 bases, the J end by 8 bases, with 4 bases between. CDR3 length: 11 amino acids. The germline V gene encodes CDR1 GTSNPN and CDR2 SVGIG (reference sequence). The CDR3 coding sequence is TGTGCCTGGAGTGTCTTGGAAAAACTGTTTTTT. Encoded protein: CAWSVLEKLFF.

This clonotype was picked up a small number of times. The chain combines TRBV18 with TRBJ1-2; D remains unclear. The V and J ends lost 8 bases and 3 bases respectively, with 10 bases between them. The CDR3 extends over 12 amino acids. CDR1 and CDR2 (germline): KGHSH, LQKENI. The CDR3 region is CASTHGDYGYTF. The CDR3 coding sequence is TGTGCCAGCACCCACGGGGACTATGGCTACACCTTC.

The chain couples TRBV29-1 to TRBJ2-3; D remains ambiguous. The CDR3 sequence is 14 residues long. V lost 6 bases and J 5 bases, leaving 18 bases between the germline ends. Germline CDR1 SQVTM, CDR2 ANQGSEA. The CDR3 DNA reads TGCAGCGTCGTGACATTTCAACGGCGAGATACGCAGTATTTT. It specifies CSVVTFQRRDTQYF.

V and J are TRBV29-1 and TRBJ1-3, with unresolved D. This CDR3 spans 15 amino acids. The germline gives CDR1 SQVTM, CDR2 ANQGSEA. Trimming took off 6 bases at V and 0 bases at J, with 15 bases between the two ends. The CDR3 DNA reads TGCAGCGTCCAGAAGGGCCAGAACTCTGGAAACACCATATATTTT. Protein sequence: CSVQKGQNSGNTIYF.

This chain links TRBV11-3 with TRBJ2-1, with D maybe TRBD2 (6 bases). CDR1 and CDR2 (germline): SGHNT, YENEEA. V dropped 4 bases and J dropped 9 bases, with 28 bases sitting between them. There are 18 residues in the CDR3. The CDR3 here is CASSSTLRVLARAFEQFF. The CDR3 DNA reads as TGTGCCAGCAGCTCTACGCTTAGGGTGCTAGCGAGGGCCTTTGAGCAGTTCTTC.

A word on this clonotype: One end of the junction fails to match germline, which may point to a read error. V is TRBV28 and J is TRBJ1-2, with D maybe TRBD1 (6 bases). Germline V gene sequence: CDR1 MDHEN, CDR2 SYDVKM. The CDR3 totals 16 residues. The CDR3: CASSLSPTGNNYGYTF. The CDR3 region has the DNA TGTGCCAGCAGCTTATCCCCGACAGGAAATAACTATGGCTACACCTTC.

The chain carries TRBV4-2 and TRBJ2-1; 9 nucleotides line up with TRBD2. CDR1 and CDR2 (germline): LGHNA, YNFKEQ. CDR3 size: 18 residues. V lost 3 bases and J lost 0; bases outside the gene matches: 9. The CDR3 reads CASSQGTSGRVSYNEQFF. CDR3 sequence (DNA): TGTGCCAGCAGCCAGGGAACTAGCGGGCGGGTCTCCTACAATGAGCAGTTCTTC.

This clonotype was counted at least ten times. The J gene is TRBJ1-1, the V gene TRBV7-2; TRBD1 aligns across 7 bases. The CDR3 sequence is 14 residues long. V trimming: 4 bases; J trimming: 1 base; junction bases outside the gene matches: 3. The germline V gene has CDR1 SGHTA and CDR2 FQGNSA. This CDR3 is CASSSQGGNTEAFF. The CDR3 DNA reads TGTGCCAGCAGCTCGCAGGGGGGGAACACTGAAGCTTTCTTT.

This clonotype was counted only a few times. The J gene is TRBJ2-7, the V gene TRBV4-3, with D perhaps matching TRBD1 or TRBD2 (5 bases each). Trimming took off 4 bases at V and 2 bases at J, with 18 bases between the two ends. The length of the CDR3 is 16 residues. Germline values: CDR1 LGHNA, CDR2 YSLEER. The CDR3 coding sequence is TGCGCCAGCAGCCCGATGGACGGATTGGGGGCCTACGAGCAGTACTTC. This sequence encodes CASSPMDGLGAYEQYF.